The text below deals with one TCR beta chain. Method: immunoSEQ multiplex PCR; TCRdb's copy keeps in-frame clones and lacks some. The table shows around 51,000 clones, with around 80% occurring only once. Trimming shortened V by 3 bases and J by 5 bases, and 13 bases separated the two germline ends. Germline V CDR1 and CDR2: KGHSH, LQKENI. This CDR3 spans 14 amino acids. The data originate from a study of control samples from healthy donors and cancer patients. This receptor was obtained from a man between 65 and 85 years old in good health. The specimen sequenced was blood. The rearrangement joins TRBV18 to TRBJ1-2; weak D call: TRBD1 (5 bases). CDR3 sequence: CASSPDSGGYGYTF. CDR3 nucleotides: TGTGCCAGCTCACCCGACAGTGGGGGATATGGCTACACCTTC.